This TCR beta chain was retrieved from a study of T-cell reconstitution after alpha-beta-depleted transplantation in children. Trimming removed 5 bases from V and 3 bases from J, with 14 bases in between. The CDR3 length is 15 residues. CDR1 is SGHNT, CDR2 YENEEA, per germline. Unique molecular identifiers tagged the TCRbeta library. Using its own MiXCR run on the PCR reads, TCRdb lists one record per CDR3 protein. The table shows 29,000 or so distinct CDR3 sequences, with 6.3% occurring only once. This clonotype showed up many times. The TCR comes from a male patient younger than 18 who had a stem cell transplant for acute myeloid leukemia, so the T cells may come from the graft donor. Sequenced here: PBMCs, mostly from graft donor cells, sampled 180 days after TCRalphabeta/CD19-depleted stem cell transplant. This chain joins TRBV11-3 and TRBJ2-1, with D maybe TRBD1 (7 bases). The CDR3 spells CASSLRQGGYNEQFF. In DNA form, the CDR3 reads TGTGCCAGCAGCCTTCGACAGGGAGGCTACAATGAGCAGTTCTTC.